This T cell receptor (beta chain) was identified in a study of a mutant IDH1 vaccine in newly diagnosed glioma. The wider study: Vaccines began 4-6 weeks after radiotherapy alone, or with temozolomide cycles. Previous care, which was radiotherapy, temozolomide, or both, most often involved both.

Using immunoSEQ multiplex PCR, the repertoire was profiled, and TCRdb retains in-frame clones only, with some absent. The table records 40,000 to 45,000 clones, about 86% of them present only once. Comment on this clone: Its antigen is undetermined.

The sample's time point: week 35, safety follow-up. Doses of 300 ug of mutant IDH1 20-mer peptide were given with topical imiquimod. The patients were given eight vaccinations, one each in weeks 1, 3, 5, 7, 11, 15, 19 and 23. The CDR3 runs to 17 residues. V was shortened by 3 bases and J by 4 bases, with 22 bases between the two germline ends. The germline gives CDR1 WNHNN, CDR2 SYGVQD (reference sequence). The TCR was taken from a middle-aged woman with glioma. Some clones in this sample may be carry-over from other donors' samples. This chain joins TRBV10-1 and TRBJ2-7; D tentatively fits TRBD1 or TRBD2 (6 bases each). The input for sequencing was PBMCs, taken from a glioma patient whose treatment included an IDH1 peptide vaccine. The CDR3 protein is CASSERLTGAFRYEQYF. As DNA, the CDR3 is TGCGCCAGCAGTGAACGTTTGACGGGGGCCTTTCGTTACGAGCAGTACTTC.